This TCR beta chain was profiled in a study of blood T cell repertoires in COVID-19. About the research overall: Some COVID-19 samples were acute and others convalescent; all came from the United States, Italy and Spain. PBMCs, B-cell-depleted T cells, or T cells were the source of the cDNA or gDNA that made up the material.

The method was immunoSEQ multiplex PCR; TCRdb's version includes in-frame clones alone and lacks a portion of them. This table has 45,000 to 50,000 clones, 88% appearing once. Per germline, CDR1 KGHDR and CDR2 SFDVKD. The germline V and J ends were trimmed by 2 bases and 0 bases, with 16 bases remaining between them. This CDR3 contains 18 residues. The receptor comes from a man aged 45-65 years with acute or convalescent COVID-19. The genes are TRBV24-1 and TRBJ1-5; D unclear. The specimen sequenced was peripheral blood. CDR3 DNA: TGTGCCACCAGTGATTCCCCGGGATCAACGTATAGCAATCAGCCCCAGCATTTT. It codes for CATSDSPGSTYSNQPQHF.